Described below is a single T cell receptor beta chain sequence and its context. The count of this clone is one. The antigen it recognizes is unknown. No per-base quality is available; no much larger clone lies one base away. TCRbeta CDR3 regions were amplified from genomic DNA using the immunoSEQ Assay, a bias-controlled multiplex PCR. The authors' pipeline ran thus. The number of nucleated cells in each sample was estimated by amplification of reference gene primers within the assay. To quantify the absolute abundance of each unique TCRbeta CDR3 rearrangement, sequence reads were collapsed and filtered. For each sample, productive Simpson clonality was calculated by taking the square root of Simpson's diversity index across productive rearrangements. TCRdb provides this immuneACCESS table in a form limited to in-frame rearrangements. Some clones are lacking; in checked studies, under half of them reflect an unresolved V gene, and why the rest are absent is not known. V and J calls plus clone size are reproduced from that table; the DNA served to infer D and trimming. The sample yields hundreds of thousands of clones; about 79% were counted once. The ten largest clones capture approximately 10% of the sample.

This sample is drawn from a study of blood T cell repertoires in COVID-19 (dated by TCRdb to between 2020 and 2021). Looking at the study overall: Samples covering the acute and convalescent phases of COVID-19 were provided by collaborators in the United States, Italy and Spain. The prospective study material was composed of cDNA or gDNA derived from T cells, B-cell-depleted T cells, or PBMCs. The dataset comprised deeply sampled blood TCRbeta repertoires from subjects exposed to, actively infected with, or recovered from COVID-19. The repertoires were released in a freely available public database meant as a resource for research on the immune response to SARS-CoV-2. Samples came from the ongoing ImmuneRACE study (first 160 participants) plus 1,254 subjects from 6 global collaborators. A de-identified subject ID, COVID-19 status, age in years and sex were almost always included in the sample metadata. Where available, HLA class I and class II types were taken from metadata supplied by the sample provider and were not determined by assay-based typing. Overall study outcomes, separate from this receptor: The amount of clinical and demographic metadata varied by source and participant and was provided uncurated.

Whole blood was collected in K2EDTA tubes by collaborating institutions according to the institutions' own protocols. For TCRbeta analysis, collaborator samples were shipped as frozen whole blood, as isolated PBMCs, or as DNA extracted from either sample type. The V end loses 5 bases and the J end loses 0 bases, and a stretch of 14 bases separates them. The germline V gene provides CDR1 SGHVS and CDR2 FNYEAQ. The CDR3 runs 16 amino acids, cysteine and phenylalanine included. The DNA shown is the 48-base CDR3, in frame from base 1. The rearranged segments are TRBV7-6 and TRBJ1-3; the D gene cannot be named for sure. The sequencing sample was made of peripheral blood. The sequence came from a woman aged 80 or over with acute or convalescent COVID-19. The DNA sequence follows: TGTGCCAGCAGCCTAGGCACACGGAGCTCTGGAAACACCATATATTTT. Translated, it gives CASSLGTRSSGNTIYF.